This TCR beta chain was observed in a study of T cell responses to AZD1222 COVID-19 vaccine. Whole-study findings and limits: Donors were chiefly white British, with a greater number of females, and clonal diversity was perhaps underestimated.

Some clones are missing from TCRdb's copy, which holds only in-frame ones; the method was immunoSEQ multiplex PCR. The data hold roughly 150,000 clones, with about 93% observed a single time. Trimming removed 8 bases at V and 4 bases at J, with 6 bases between. The CDR3 totals 11 residues. In germline, CDR1 is WSHSY, CDR2 SAAADI. Remarks on this clone: Its specificity is not known.

The sequence was collected from an adult in good health. The specimen comprised peripheral blood, sampled on day 0 of AZD1222 vaccination. The V and J genes are TRBV10-2 and TRBJ1-3; unclear D gene. CDR3 amino acids: CASFRGNTIYF. The CDR3 DNA sequence: TGCGCCAGCTTTCGGGGAAACACCATATATTTT.